The 26 T cell receptor beta chains presented below share a single source sample, sequenced in a study of blood T cell repertoires in COVID-19. Repertoires were generated with immunoSEQ multiplex PCR, while TCRdb's copy carries only in-frame clones and drops some. Among 380,000 or so clones listed, around 90% were seen once. The sample consisted of PBMCs or T cells enriched from blood (not recorded which). These receptors originate from a woman aged 40 to 55 with acute COVID-19.

This chain connects TRBV19 to TRBJ1-2, with D perhaps matching TRBD1 (5 bases). The CDR3 has 15 residues. V lost 3 bases and J 8 bases, leaving 19 bases between the germline ends. Germline V gene data show CDR1 as LNHDA and CDR2 as SQIVND (reference sequence). The CDR3 region has the DNA TGTGCCAGTAGTATTGACCGGGACCCCGGGAGGGGCTACACCTTC. Protein product: CASSIDRDPGRGYTF.

V and J are TRBV11-2 and TRBJ2-5, with 8 nucleotides matching TRBD1. The trim removed 5 bases at V and 2 bases at J, leaving 4 bases unmatched. The CDR3 extends over 14 amino acids. Germline CDR1 is SGHAT and CDR2 is FQNNGV. This CDR3 reads CASSAWDRQETQYF. CDR3 coding DNA: TGTGCCAGCAGCGCCTGGGACAGGCAAGAGACCCAGTACTTC. Combining the CDR3 with reference TRBV11-2 and TRBJ2-5 gives the whole variable domain EAGVAQSPRYKIIEKRQSVAFWCNPISGHATLYWYQQILGQGPKLLIQFQNNGVVDDSQLPKDRFSAERLKGVDSTLKIQPAKLEDSAVYLCASSAWDRQETQYFGPGTRLLVL.

The V call is TRBV4-1, the J call TRBJ2-5; a possible D gene is TRBD1 (5 bases). Germline V gene lookup returns CDR1 MGHRA and CDR2 YSYEKL. The CDR3 spans 14 residues. V was trimmed by 3 bases and J by 5 bases, leaving 13 bases between them. The CDR3 nucleotides read TGCGCCAGCAGCCAGGCGCAGGGAAGCGAGACCCAGTACTTC. Its translation is CASSQAQGSETQYF.

The chain carries TRBV12-5 and TRBJ2-1; 7 bases align to TRBD1. CDR1 is LGHNT and CDR2 is FRNRAP in the germline V gene. The length of the CDR3 is 14 residues. The ends lost 5 bases at V and 6 bases at J; junction bases unmatched: 7. CDR3 residues: CASGLGQILNEQFF. CDR3 sequence (DNA): TGTGCTAGTGGTCTGGGACAGATTCTCAATGAGCAGTTCTTC.

The chain combines TRBV24-1 with TRBJ1-1; the match to TRBD1 covers 9 bases. V was clipped by 3 bases and J by 5 bases; unmatched bases: 0. Germline lookup yields CDR1 KGHDR and CDR2 SFDVKD. The CDR3 sequence is 13 residues long. Here the CDR3 reads CATSDDRGTEAFF. The DNA of the CDR3 is TGTGCCACCAGTGATGACAGGGGGACTGAAGCTTTCTTT.

In its sample, this clone was seen once. The gene calls are TRBV19 and TRBJ1-1; D not certain. Germline V lookup: CDR1 LNHDA, CDR2 SQIVND (reference sequence). V lost 5 bases and J 1 base, leaving 11 bases between the germline ends. The CDR3 covers 14 residues. The CDR3: CASSWSTQNTEAFF. Here the CDR3 DNA reads TGTGCCAGTAGTTGGAGCACCCAGAACACTGAAGCTTTCTTT. The full variable domain, rest sourced from reference TRBV19 and TRBJ1-1, is DGGITQSPKYLFRKEGQNVTLSCEQNLNHDAMYWYRQDPGQGLRLIYYSQIVNDFQKGDIAEGYSVSREKKESFPLTVTSAQKNPTAFYLCASSWSTQNTEAFFGQGTRLTVV.

The J gene is TRBJ1-4, the V gene TRBV6-5, with 8 nucleotides matching TRBD1. Germline V gene lookup returns CDR1 MNHEY and CDR2 SVGAGI. The CDR3 covers 15 residues. Germline trimming cut 6 bases from V and 8 bases from J; bases unmatched to any gene: 11. The CDR3 sequence: CASSYGQGGREKLFF. The CDR3 coding sequence is TGTGCCAGCAGCTACGGACAGGGTGGTCGAGAAAAACTGTTTTTT.

The genes are TRBV9 and TRBJ2-5; TRBD1 agrees at 10 bases. The CDR3 has 16 amino acids. Germline-derived CDR1 and CDR2 are SGDLS and YYNGEE. Unmatched junction bases numbered 5, after V lost 2 bases and J lost 1 base. The CDR3 DNA reads TGTGCCAGCAGCGTGGGGACAGGGGTGATCCAAGAGACCCAGTACTTC. Protein: CASSVGTGVIQETQYF.

The chain employs TRBV5-1 and TRBJ1-1, with D tentatively TRBD1 (5 bases). Germline loops: CDR1 SGHRS, CDR2 YFSETQ. V shed 0 bases and J shed 4 bases, with 13 bases lying between them. The CDR3 is 15 residues long. The CDR3 DNA follows: TGCGCCAGCAGCTTGGATTTTAGGGGTGGCACTGAAGCTTTCTTT. As protein: CASSLDFRGGTEAFF.

The rearrangement joins TRBV7-9 to TRBJ1-4; no clear D. The CDR3 contains 15 residues. Trimming took 3 bases from V and 1 from J, leaving 9 bases between them. In germline, CDR1 is SEHNR, CDR2 FQNEAQ (reference sequence). The CDR3 DNA reads TGTGCCAGCAGCTTTACAGAGTTAACTAATGAAAAACTGTTTTTT. It yields the protein CASSFTELTNEKLFF.

The rearrangement uses TRBV7-2 and TRBJ2-1, with D hard to call. The germline V and J ends were trimmed by 4 bases and 0 bases, with 4 bases remaining between them. CDR1 is SGHTA, CDR2 FQGNSA, per germline. This CDR3 comprises 13 residues. CDR3 protein: CTSSYSSYNEQFF. CDR3 sequence (DNA): TGTACCAGCAGCTATAGCTCCTACAATGAGCAGTTCTTC.

The chain joins TRBV30 to TRBJ2-5, with 7 bases matching TRBD2. Germline lookup yields CDR1 GTSNPN and CDR2 SVGIG (reference sequence). V lost 3 bases to trimming and J lost 0 bases; unmatched junction nucleotides: 7. This CDR3 is 15 amino acids long. The DNA of the CDR3 is TGTGCCTGGAGAAACGGGGGGACGTACCAAGAGACCCAGTACTTC. This sequence encodes CAWRNGGTYQETQYF.

The V call is TRBV18, the J call TRBJ2-5, with a tentative D call TRBD2 (6 bases). Trimming took 2 bases from V and 5 from J, leaving 15 bases between them. Germline CDR1 and CDR2: KGHSH and LQKENI. This CDR3 has 15 residues. The DNA for the CDR3 is TGTGCCAGCTCACCAGTCGGCGGGATCGTTGAGACCCAGTACTTC. Translated: CASSPVGGIVETQYF.

In the case of this clone: Other nucleotide sequences from this sample produce the same CDR3. V is TRBV5-1 and J is TRBJ2-1; 7 positions match TRBD1. Germline-derived CDR1 and CDR2 are SGHRS and YFSETQ. V shed 4 bases, J shed 0 bases, and the junction held 7 bases outside the gene matches. The CDR3 is made up of 16 amino acids. CDR3 region: CASSSRQGSSYNEQFF. CDR3 DNA: TGCGCCAGCAGCAGCCGACAGGGTAGCTCCTACAATGAGCAGTTCTTC. Full variable domain (outside the CDR3, taken from reference TRBV5-1 and TRBJ2-1): KAGVTQTPRYLIKTRGQQVTLSCSPISGHRSVSWYQQTPGQGLQFLFEYFSETQRNKGNFPGRFSGRQFSNSRSEMNVSTLELGDSALYLCASSSRQGSSYNEQFFGPGTRLTVL.

Note on this clone: Other nucleotide sequences in the sample specify the same CDR3. The chain joins TRBV5-1 to TRBJ2-3, with 7 bases aligning to TRBD2. Germline V gene data show CDR1 as SGHRS and CDR2 as YFSETQ. Trimming cost V 4 bases and J 0 bases; bases outside gene matches: 5. This CDR3 comprises 15 residues. As DNA, the CDR3 is TGCGCCAGCAGCCTCGAGCGGGGAAGCACAGATACGCAGTATTTT. This translates into CASSLERGSTDTQYF.

CDR3 amino acids: CATHRGSTGELFF. The DNA of the CDR3 is TGTGCCACCCACAGGGGGAGCACCGGGGAGCTGTTTTTT. The V and J genes are TRBV12-3 or TRBV12-4 and TRBJ2-2; 8 nucleotides line up with TRBD1. This CDR3 region has 13 residues. The junction had 5 bases not matched to a gene; V was cut back by 10 bases and J by 4 bases.

V usage is TRBV10-2 and J usage is TRBJ1-1, with 7 bases that match TRBD1. The CDR3 has 13 residues. Germline CDR1 is WSHSY and CDR2 is SAAADI. Germline trimming cut 5 bases from V and 11 bases from J; bases unmatched to any gene: 11. CDR3 sequence (DNA): TGCGCCAGCAGTAAGGACAGGCCGGGCTCGGCTTTCTTT. It codes for CASSKDRPGSAFF.

V usage is TRBV6-5 and J usage is TRBJ1-1; 7 bases map to TRBD1. This CDR3 is built from 14 residues. The V and J ends lost 4 bases and 4 bases, in that order; junction bases with no gene match: 6. Germline V gene lookup returns CDR1 MNHEY and CDR2 SVGAGI. The CDR3 nucleotides are TGTGCCAGCAGTTTCAGGGGGTACGGCACTGAAGCTTTCTTT. Amino acids: CASSFRGYGTEAFF.

V is TRBV5-4 and J is TRBJ2-2; D is possibly TRBD2 (6 bases). The V and J ends lost 0 bases and 7 bases respectively, with 16 bases between them. Germline V gene lookup returns CDR1 SGHNT and CDR2 YYREEE (reference sequence). This CDR3 is 16 amino acids long. Here the CDR3 DNA reads TGTGCCAGCAGCTTGGTCGGGGGTGGGCCTGGCGGGGAGCTGTTTTTT. The encoded protein is CASSLVGGGPGGELFF.

The genes are TRBV7-9 and TRBJ1-6, with no clear D. The germline V and J ends were trimmed by 4 bases and 5 bases, with 6 bases remaining between them. CDR1 and CDR2 from the germline V gene are SEHNR and FQNEAQ (reference sequence). The CDR3 runs 13 residues. CDR3 coding DNA: TGTGCCAGCAGCTCAGAAAATAATTCACCCCTCCACTTT. Encoded protein: CASSSENNSPLHF.

The chain uses TRBV27 and TRBJ2-1, with D perhaps matching TRBD2 (6 bases). The CDR3 spans 13 residues. Germline assignment: CDR1 MNHEY and CDR2 SMNVEV (reference sequence). V was pared by 5 bases and J by 7 bases, with 12 bases between. The CDR3 DNA follows: TGTGCCAGCAGTATCGGGACTCCAAATGAGCAGTTCTTC. As protein: CASSIGTPNEQFF.

The chain recombines TRBV6-6 with TRBJ2-7; TRBD1 is a possible D gene (6 bases). Trimming removed 6 bases at V and 4 bases at J, with 10 bases between. There are 12 residues in the CDR3. Germline lookup yields CDR1 MNHNY and CDR2 SVGAGI (reference sequence). Written as DNA, the CDR3 is TGTGCCAGCAGCAGACAGGTATACGAGCAGTACTTC. It is translated as CASSRQVYEQYF.

J is TRBJ1-2 and V is TRBV12-3 or TRBV12-4, with D perhaps matching TRBD1 (6 bases). The CDR3 runs to 13 residues. V shed 5 bases and J shed 5 bases, with 12 bases lying between them. CDR3 loop: CASSKGVGYGYTF. The CDR3, as DNA: TGTGCCAGCAGTAAGGGGGTAGGATATGGCTACACCTTC.

This chain connects TRBV21-1 to TRBJ1-5. TRBV21-1 is tagged as a pseudogene. The CDR3 totals 15 residues. The CDR3 DNA reads TGTGCCAGCAGCAAAATTATCCGGGGGAATCAGCCCCAGCATTTT. It translates to CASSKIIRGNQPQHF.

This sequence joins TRBV19 and TRBJ2-5; TRBD2 matches 11 bases. This CDR3 contains 16 residues. Unmatched junction bases numbered 8, after V lost 4 bases and J lost 4 bases. Germline V CDR1 and CDR2: LNHDA, SQIVND (reference sequence). CDR3 in DNA: TGTGCCAGTAGTACCCCGGGACTAGCGGCTCGAGAGACCCAGTACTTC. Its protein is CASSTPGLAARETQYF.

The genes are TRBV24-1 and TRBJ2-7; D is perhaps TRBD1 (6 bases). Germline CDR1 is KGHDR and CDR2 is SFDVKD. The V and J ends lost 7 bases and 4 bases respectively, with 10 bases between them. The CDR3 is 12 amino acids. The CDR3 DNA follows: TGTGCCACCAGGGGGACATCTTACGAGCAGTACTTC. This sequence encodes CATRGTSYEQYF.